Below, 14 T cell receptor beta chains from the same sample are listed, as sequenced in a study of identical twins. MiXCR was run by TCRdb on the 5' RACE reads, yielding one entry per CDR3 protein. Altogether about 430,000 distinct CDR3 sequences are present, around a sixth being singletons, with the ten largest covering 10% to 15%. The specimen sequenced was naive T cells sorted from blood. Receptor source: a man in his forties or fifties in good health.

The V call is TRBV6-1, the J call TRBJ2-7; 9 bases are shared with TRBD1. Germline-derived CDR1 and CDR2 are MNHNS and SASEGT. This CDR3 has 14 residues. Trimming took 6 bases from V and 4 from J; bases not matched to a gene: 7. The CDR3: CASRLDRGGYEQYF. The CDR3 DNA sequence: TGTGCCAGCAGATTGGACAGGGGTGGATACGAGCAGTACTTC.

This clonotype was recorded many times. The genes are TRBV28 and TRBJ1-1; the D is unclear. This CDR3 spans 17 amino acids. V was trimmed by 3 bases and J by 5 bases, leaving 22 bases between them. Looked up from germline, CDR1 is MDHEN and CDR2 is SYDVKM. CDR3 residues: CASSFYVGSLKGTEAFF. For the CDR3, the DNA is TGTGCCAGCAGTTTCTATGTCGGGAGTTTAAAGGGTACTGAAGCTTTCTTT.

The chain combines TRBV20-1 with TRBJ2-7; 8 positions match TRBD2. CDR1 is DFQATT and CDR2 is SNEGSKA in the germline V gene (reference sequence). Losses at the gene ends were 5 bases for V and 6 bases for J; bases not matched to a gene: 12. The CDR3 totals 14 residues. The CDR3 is CSAPETGLAGEQYF. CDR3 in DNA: TGCAGTGCTCCAGAAACCGGGCTAGCGGGCGAGCAGTACTTC.

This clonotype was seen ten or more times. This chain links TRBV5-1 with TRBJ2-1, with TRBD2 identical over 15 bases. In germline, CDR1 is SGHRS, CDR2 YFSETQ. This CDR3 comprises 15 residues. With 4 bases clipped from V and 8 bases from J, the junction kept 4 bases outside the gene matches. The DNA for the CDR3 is TGCGCCAGCAGCCTAGGACTAGCGGGGGGGCATGAGCAGTTCTTC. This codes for CASSLGLAGGHEQFF. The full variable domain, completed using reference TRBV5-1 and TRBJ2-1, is KAGVTQTPRYLIKTRGQQVTLSCSPISGHRSVSWYQQTPGQGLQFLFEYFSETQRNKGNFPGRFSGRQFSNSRSEMNVSTLELGDSALYLCASSLGLAGGHEQFFGPGTRLTVL.

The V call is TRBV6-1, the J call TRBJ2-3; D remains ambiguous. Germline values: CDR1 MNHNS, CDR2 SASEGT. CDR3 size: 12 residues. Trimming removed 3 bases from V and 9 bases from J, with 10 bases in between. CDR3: CASSEPPQTQYF. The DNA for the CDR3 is TGTGCCAGCAGTGAGCCCCCACAGACGCAGTATTTT.

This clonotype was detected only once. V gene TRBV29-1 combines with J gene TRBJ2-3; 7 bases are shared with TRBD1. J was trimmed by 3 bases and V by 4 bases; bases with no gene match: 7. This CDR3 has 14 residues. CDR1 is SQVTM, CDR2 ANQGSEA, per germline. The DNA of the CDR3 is TGCAGCGTTGGGGCACAGGGGCAGACAGATACGCAGTATTTT. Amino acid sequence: CSVGAQGQTDTQYF.

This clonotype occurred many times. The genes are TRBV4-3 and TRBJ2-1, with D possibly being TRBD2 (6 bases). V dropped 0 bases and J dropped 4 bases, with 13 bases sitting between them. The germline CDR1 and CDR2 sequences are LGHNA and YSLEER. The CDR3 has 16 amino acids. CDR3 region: CASSQDRRAAYNEQFF. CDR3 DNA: TGCGCCAGCAGCCAAGATCGGAGGGCAGCTTACAATGAGCAGTTCTTC.

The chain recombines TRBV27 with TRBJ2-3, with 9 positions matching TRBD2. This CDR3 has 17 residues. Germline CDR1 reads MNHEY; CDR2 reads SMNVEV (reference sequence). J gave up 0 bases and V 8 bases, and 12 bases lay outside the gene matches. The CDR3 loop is CASRNVAGASSTDTQYF. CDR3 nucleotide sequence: TGTGCCAGCCGTAACGTAGCGGGAGCATCTAGCACAGATACGCAGTATTTT.

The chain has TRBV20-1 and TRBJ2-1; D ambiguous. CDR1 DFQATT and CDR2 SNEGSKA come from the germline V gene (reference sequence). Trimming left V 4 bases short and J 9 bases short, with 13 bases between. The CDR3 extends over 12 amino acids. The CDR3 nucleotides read TGCAGTGCTAACCCGGGTGGACCTGAGCAGTTCTTC. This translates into CSANPGGPEQFF.

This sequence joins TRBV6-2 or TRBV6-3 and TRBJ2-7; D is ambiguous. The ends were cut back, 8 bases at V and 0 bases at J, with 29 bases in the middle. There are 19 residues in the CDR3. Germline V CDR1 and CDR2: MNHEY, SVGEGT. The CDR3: CASSDRPTRFGWISYEQYF. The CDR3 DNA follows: TGTGCCAGCTCCGACCGGCCCACGCGTTTCGGCTGGATCTCCTACGAGCAGTACTTC.

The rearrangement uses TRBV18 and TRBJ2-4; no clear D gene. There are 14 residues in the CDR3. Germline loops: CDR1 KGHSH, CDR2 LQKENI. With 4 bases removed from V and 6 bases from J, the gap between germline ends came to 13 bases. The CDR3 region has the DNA TGTGCCAGCTCACTTGGGCCGGCCGGAAACATTCAGTACTTC. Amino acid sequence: CASSLGPAGNIQYF.

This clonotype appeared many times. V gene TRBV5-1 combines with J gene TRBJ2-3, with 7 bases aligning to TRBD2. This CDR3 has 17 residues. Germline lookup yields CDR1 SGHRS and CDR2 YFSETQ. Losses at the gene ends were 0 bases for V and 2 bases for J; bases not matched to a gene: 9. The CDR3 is CASSLASSGAVTDTQYF. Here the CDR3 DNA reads TGCGCCAGCAGCTTGGCGTCTAGCGGTGCTGTCACAGATACGCAGTATTTT.

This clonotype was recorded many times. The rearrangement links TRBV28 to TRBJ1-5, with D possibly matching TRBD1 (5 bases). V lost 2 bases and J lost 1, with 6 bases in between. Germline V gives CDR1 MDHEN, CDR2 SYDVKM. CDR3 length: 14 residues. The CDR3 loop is CASSLRDSNQPQHF. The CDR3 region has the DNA TGTGCCAGCAGTTTAAGGGACAGCAATCAGCCCCAGCATTTT.

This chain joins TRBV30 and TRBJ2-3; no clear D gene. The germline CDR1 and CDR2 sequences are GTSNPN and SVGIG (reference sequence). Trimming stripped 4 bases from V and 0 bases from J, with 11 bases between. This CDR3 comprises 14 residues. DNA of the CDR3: TGTGCCTGGAACCTCCTTCGAAGCACAGATACGCAGTATTTT. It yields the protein CAWNLLRSTDTQYF.